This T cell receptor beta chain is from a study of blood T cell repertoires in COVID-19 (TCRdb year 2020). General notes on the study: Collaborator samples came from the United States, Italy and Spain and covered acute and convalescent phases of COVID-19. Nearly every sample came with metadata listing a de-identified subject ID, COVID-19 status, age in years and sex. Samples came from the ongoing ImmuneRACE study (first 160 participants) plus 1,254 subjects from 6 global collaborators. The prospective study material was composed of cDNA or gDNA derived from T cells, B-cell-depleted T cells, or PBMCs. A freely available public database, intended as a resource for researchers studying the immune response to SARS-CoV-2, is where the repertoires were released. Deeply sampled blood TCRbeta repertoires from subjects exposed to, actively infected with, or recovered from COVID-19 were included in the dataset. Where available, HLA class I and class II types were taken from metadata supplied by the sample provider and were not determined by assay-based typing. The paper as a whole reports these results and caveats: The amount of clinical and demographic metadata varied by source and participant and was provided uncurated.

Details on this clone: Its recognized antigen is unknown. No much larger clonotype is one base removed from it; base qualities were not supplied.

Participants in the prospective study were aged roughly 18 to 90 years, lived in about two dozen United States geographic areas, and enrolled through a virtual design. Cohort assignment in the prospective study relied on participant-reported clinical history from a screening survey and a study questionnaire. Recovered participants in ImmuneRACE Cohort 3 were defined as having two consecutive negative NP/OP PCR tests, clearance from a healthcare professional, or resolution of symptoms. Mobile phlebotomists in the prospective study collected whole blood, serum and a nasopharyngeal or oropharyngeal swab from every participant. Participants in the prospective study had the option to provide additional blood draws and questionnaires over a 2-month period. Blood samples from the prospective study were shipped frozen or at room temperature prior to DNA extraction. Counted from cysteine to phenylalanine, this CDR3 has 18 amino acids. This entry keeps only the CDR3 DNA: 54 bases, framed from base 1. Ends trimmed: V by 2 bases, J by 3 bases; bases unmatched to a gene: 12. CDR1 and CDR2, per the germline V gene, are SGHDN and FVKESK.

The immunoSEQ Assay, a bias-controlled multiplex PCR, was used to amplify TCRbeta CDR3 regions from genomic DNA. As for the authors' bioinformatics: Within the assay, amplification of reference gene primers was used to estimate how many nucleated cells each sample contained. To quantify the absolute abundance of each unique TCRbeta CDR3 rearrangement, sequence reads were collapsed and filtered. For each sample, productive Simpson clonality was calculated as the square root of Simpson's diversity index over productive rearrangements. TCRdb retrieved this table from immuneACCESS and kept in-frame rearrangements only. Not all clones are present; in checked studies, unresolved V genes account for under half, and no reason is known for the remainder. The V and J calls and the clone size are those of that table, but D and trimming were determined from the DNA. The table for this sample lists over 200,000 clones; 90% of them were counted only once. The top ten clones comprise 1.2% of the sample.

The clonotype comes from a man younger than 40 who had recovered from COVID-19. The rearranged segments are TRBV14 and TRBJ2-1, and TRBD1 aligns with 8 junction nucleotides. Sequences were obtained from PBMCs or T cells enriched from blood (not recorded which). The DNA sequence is TGTGCCAGCAGCCAAAGACGACCGGGACAGGAATACTACAATGAGCAGTTCTTC. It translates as CASSQRRPGQEYYNEQFF.